Listed below are T cell receptor beta chains from one sample, sequenced in a study of blood T cells in healthy people across ages. MiXCR was run by TCRdb on the 5' RACE reads, yielding one entry per CDR3 protein. The sample holds more than 900,000 distinct CDR3 sequences, around 27% seen once. The data also belong to a second study, concerning T cells of mothers and their children.

Material for sequencing was blood. These receptor sequences come from a girl under 10 years old in good health. Each CDR3 is given with its conserved first and last residue. The size of a clone is reported for some rows only, either as once, few or many, or as a class for expanded clones.

J gene: TRBJ2-1; clone size: many; V gene: TRBV5-1; CDR3 length: 15; CDR3 protein: CASSDLAGGYNEQFF
J gene: TRBJ2-7; clone size: few; V gene: TRBV20-1; CDR3 length: 13; CDR3 protein: CSAGGVRADGQYF
J gene: TRBJ2-1; clone size: .; V gene: TRBV20-1; CDR3 length: 16; CDR3 protein: CSARGASGSPLNEQFF
J gene: .; clone size: .; V gene: TRBV3-1; CDR3 length: 15; CDR3 protein: CASSQGSPSSYEQYF
J gene: TRBJ1-6; clone size: .; V gene: TRBV6-5; CDR3 length: 17; CDR3 protein: CASSYTMGQGRRSPLHF
J gene: TRBJ2-1; clone size: .; V gene: TRBV29-1; CDR3 length: 17; CDR3 protein: CSVAGLAGGPSYNEQFF
J gene: TRBJ2-5; clone size: .; V gene: TRBV5-1; CDR3 length: 14; CDR3 protein: CASSLISVGETQYF
J gene: TRBJ1-1; clone size: few; V gene: TRBV24-1; CDR3 length: 16; CDR3 protein: CATSDTGAGQNAEAFF
J gene: TRBJ1-2; clone size: .; V gene: TRBV6-1; CDR3 length: 13; CDR3 protein: CASSEAGDYGYTF
J gene: .; clone size: few; V gene: TRBV4-3; CDR3 length: 15; CDR3 protein: CASSLGGTPTREQYF
J gene: TRBJ2-5; clone size: few; V gene: TRBV6-5; CDR3 length: 11; CDR3 protein: CASARGETQYF
J gene: TRBJ2-7; clone size: .; V gene: TRBV6-5; CDR3 length: 16; CDR3 protein: CASSYQTGTGPNEQYF
J gene: TRBJ2-3; clone size: .; V gene: TRBV29-1; CDR3 length: 13; CDR3 protein: CSVAVRLTDTQYF
J gene: .; clone size: .; V gene: TRBV20-1; CDR3 length: 14; CDR3 protein: CRPTGLAGENEQFF
J gene: TRBJ2-5; clone size: few; V gene: TRBV7-2; CDR3 length: 15; CDR3 protein: CASSLLGSVRETQYF
J gene: TRBJ2-1; clone size: few; V gene: TRBV20-1; CDR3 length: 17; CDR3 protein: CSARDLRRIARDNEQFF
J gene: TRBJ1-5; clone size: few; V gene: TRBV20-1; CDR3 length: 16; CDR3 protein: CSARDSWGDLNQPQHF
J gene: TRBJ1-1; clone size: .; V gene: TRBV6-2/TRBV6-3; CDR3 length: 18; CDR3 protein: CASSYGLWPEVVNTEAFF
J gene: TRBJ1-5; clone size: .; V gene: TRBV28; CDR3 length: 17; CDR3 protein: CASSLQRGQGSNQPQHF
J gene: TRBJ2-6; clone size: .; V gene: TRBV7-9; CDR3 length: 17; CDR3 protein: CASSNGEELSGANVLTF
J gene: TRBJ2-3; clone size: once; V gene: TRBV4-3; CDR3 length: 16; CDR3 protein: CASSPTGGFDTDTQYF
J gene: .; clone size: .; V gene: TRBV12-3/TRBV12-4; CDR3 length: 13; CDR3 protein: CASSLALAPEQFF